The clone carrying this T cell receptor beta chain was detected a few times. Its antigen is as yet unknown. This sample was included in a study of vaccination and CD4 T cells after COVID-19. Study-level information: The authors exposed cells to overlapping spike peptides derived from SARS-CoV-2, HCoV-NL63, HCoV-OC43 and HCoV-229E. Notes on the study in general: Median 86.3% of reactive clones detected in convalescent patients emerged only post-vaccination. There were relatively few convalescent patients studied, and there were no early post-infection timepoints.

As for treatment: approximately nine-day PBMC culture with coronavirus spike peptide pools or control peptides (ViraFEST assay). Scientists ran DNA taken from cultured CD4+ T cells through the Oncomine TCR Beta short-read assay for sequencing. TCRdb re-derived calls from the PCR reads in MiXCR, one entry per CDR3 protein. The sample shows approximately 9,000 distinct CDR3 sequences, roughly half of them seen only once. The length of the CDR3 is 14 residues. CDR1 and CDR2 from the germline V gene are SGHAT and FQNNGV. The V gene lost 1 base and the J gene lost 12 bases, with 15 bases spanning the gap.

Material: CD4+ T cells from blood, cultured in vitro. The receptor's source is a human donor who had recovered from COVID-19. The V gene is TRBV11-2, the J gene TRBJ1-4, with D perhaps TRBD1 (5 bases). CDR3 coding DNA: TGTGCCAGCAGCTTAGGTTCCAGGGAAGATCAACTGTTTTTT. Protein: CASSLGSREDQLFF. Based on the CDR3 plus reference TRBV11-2 and TRBJ1-4, the full variable domain is EAGVAQSPRYKIIEKRQSVAFWCNPISGHATLYWYQQILGQGPKLLIQFQNNGVVDDSQLPKDRFSAERLKGVDSTLKIQPAKLEDSAVYLCASSLGSREDQLFFGSGTQLSVL.